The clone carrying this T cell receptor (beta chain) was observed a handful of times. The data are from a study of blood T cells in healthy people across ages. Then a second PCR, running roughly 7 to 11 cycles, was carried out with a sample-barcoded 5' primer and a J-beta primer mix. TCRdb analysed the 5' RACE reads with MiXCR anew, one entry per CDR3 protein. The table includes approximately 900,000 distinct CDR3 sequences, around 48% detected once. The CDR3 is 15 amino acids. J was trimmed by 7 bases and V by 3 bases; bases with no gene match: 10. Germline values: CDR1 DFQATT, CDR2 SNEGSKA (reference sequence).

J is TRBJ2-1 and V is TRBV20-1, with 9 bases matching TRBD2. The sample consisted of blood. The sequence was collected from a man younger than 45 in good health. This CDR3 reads CSARRRGGSRNEQFF. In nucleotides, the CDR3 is TGCAGTGCTAGGCGGCGGGGGGGTTCTCGAAATGAGCAGTTCTTC.